One sample yielded the 2 T cell receptor delta chains listed below, sequenced in a study of gamma-delta chains in newborns, infants, children. TCRdb re-called clones from the reads using CATT. The sample contains around 11,000 delta-chain clones, about 8.8% of which appear only once. What was sequenced was blood. The receptors shown here come from a child who was a newborn, infant or young child, either healthy, febrile or measles-vaccinated (not recorded which).

In its sample, this clone was seen a few times. CDR3 protein: CACVILGTDDAYTDKLIF. Here the CDR3 DNA reads TGTGCCTGTGTTATACTGGGGACCGACGACGCGTACACCGATAAACTCATCTTT. The chain is built from TRDV2 and TRDJ1; 7 bases are shared with TRDD3. Per the germline V gene, CDR1 is GEAIGNYY and CDR2 is EKD. The CDR3 is 18 amino acids. The V segment lost 5 bases and the J segment 0 bases; nucleotides outside the gene matches: 17.

This clone was counted a few times. An end of the junction does not agree with germline; a read error may underlie this. The chain employs TRDV2 and TRDJ1; 13 nucleotides line up with TRDD3. Germline loops: CDR1 GEAIGNYY, CDR2 EKD. The CDR3 is made up of 16 amino acids. CDR3 sequence: CACDRLGDTRGDKLTF. The CDR3 nucleotides read TGTGCCTGTGACCGACTGGGGGATACGAGGGGCGATAAACTCACCTTT.